The sequence of this TCR beta chain was determined in a study of control samples from healthy donors and cancer patients. The CDR3 extends over 11 amino acids. Germline CDR1 DFQATT, CDR2 SNEGSKA (reference sequence). Trimming cost V 8 bases and J 4 bases, with 11 bases left between them. The data were produced by immunoSEQ multiplex PCR, yet TCRdb's version contains in-frame clones alone and is incomplete. Among 85,000 to 100,000 clones listed, more than 75% were seen once. The sequencing sample was made of blood. The chain links TRBV20-1 to TRBJ2-5; maybe TRBD1 (5 bases). This receptor was identified in a man aged 55-75 years in good health. For the CDR3, the DNA is TGCAGTTTAGGGGTTTTAGAGACCCAGTACTTC. Translating it yields CSLGVLETQYF.